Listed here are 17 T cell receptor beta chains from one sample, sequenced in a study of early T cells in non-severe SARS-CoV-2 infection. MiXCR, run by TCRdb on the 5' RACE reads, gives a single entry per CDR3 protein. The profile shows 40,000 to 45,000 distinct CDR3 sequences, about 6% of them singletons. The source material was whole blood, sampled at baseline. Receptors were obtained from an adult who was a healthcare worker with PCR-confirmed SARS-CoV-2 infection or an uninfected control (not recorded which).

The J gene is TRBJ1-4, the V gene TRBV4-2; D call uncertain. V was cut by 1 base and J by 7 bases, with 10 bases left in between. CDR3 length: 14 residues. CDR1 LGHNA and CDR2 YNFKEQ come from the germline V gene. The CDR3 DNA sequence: TGTGCCAGCAGCCAAGTGGGGTTAGGTGAAAAACTGTTTTTT. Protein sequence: CASSQVGLGEKLFF.

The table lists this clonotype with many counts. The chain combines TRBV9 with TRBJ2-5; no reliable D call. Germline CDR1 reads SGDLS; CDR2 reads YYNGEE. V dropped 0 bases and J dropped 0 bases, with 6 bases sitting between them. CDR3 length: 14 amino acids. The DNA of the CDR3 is TGTGCCAGCAGCGTAGACTTGTACCAAGAGACCCAGTACTTC. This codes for CASSVDLYQETQYF.

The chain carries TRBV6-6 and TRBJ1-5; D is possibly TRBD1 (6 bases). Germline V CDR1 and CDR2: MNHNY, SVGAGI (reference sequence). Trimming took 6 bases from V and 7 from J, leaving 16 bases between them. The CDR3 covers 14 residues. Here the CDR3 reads CASRQRRGTQPQHF. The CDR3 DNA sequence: TGTGCCAGCAGGCAAAGGAGGGGGACCCAGCCCCAGCATTTT.

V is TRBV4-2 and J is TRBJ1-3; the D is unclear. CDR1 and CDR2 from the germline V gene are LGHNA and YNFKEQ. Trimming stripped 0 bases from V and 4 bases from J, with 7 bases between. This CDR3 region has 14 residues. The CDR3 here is CASSQDGQGNTIYF. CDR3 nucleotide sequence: TGTGCCAGCAGCCAAGATGGGCAGGGAAACACCATATATTTT.

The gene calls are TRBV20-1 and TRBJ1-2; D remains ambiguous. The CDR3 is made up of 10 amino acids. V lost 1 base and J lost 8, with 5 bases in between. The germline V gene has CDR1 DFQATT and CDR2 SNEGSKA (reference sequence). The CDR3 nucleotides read TGCAGTGCTAGAGTTAGCGGCTACACCTTC. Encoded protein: CSARVSGYTF.

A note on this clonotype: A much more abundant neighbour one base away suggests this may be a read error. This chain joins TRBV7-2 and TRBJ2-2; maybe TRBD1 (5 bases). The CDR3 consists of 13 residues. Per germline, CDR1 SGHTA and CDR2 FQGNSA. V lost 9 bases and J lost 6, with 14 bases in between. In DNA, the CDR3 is TGTGCCAGTCCAGGGCGGCAAGCCGGGGAGCTGTTTTTT. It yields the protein CASPGRQAGELFF. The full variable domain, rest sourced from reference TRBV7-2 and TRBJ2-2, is GAGVSQSPSNKVTEKGKDVELRCDPISGHTALYWYRQSLGQGLEFLIYFQGNSAPDKSGLPSDRFSAERTGGSVSTLTIQRTQQEDSAVYLCASPGRQAGELFFGEGSRLTVL.

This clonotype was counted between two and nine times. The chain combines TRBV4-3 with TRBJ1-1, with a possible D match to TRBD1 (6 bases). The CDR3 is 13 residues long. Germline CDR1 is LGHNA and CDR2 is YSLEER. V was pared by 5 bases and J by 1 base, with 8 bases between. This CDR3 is CASSMTGNTEAFF. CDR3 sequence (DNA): TGCGCCAGCAGCATGACAGGGAACACTGAAGCTTTCTTT.

CDR3 sequence (DNA): TGCAGCGCCGGACAGGGGGCGGGCTACGAGCAGTACTTC. It specifies CSAGQGAGYEQYF. The chain joins TRBV29-1 to TRBJ2-7, with TRBD1 matching over 11 bases. Germline V CDR1 and CDR2: SQVTM, ANQGSEA. The CDR3 covers 13 residues. V was pared by 7 bases and J by 3 bases, with 5 bases of the junction left unmatched.

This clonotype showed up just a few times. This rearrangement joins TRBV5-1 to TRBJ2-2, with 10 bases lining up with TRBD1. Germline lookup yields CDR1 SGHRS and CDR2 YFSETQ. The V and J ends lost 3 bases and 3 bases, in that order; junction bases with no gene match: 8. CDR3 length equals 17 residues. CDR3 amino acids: CASSSQRGQGYTGELFF. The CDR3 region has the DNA TGCGCCAGCAGCTCCCAACGGGGACAGGGGTACACCGGGGAGCTGTTTTTT.

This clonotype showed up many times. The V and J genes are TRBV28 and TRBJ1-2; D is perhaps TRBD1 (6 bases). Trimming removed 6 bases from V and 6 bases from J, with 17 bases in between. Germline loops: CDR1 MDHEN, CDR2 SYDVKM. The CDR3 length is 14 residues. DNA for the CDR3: TGTGCCAGCAGCACGGGGGGGCGGCTTAATGGCTACACCTTC. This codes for CASSTGGRLNGYTF.

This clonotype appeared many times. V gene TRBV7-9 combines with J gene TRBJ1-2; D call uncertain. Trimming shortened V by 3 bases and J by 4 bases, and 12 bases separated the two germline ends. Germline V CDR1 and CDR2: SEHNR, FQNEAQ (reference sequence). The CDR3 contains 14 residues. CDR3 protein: CASSLGEAGYGYTF. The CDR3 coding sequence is TGTGCCAGCAGCTTGGGAGAGGCGGGCTATGGCTACACCTTC.

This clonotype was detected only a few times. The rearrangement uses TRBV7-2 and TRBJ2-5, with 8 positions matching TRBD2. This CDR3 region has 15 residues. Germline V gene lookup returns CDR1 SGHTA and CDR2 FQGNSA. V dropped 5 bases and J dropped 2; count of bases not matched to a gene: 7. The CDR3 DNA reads TGTGCCAGCAGCATTCCTAGCGGGCTACAAGAGACCCAGTACTTC. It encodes CASSIPSGLQETQYF.

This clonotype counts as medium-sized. The CDR3 spells CASSLRSRVKPNTGELFF. In nucleotides, the CDR3 is TGTGCCAGCAGCTTGAGGAGCAGGGTGAAACCGAACACCGGGGAGCTGTTTTTT. This chain uses TRBV7-9 with TRBJ2-2; D possibly corresponds to TRBD1 (5 bases). V shed 3 bases and J shed 0 bases, with 17 bases lying between them. Germline lookup yields CDR1 SEHNR and CDR2 FQNEAQ (reference sequence). The CDR3 totals 18 residues.

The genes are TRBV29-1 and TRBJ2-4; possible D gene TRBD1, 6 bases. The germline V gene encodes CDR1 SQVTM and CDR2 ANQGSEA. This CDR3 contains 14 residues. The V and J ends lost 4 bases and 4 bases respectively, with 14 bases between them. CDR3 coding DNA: TGCAGCGTTGCTGACAGGCCAGGGAAAAACATTCAGTACTTC. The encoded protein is CSVADRPGKNIQYF.

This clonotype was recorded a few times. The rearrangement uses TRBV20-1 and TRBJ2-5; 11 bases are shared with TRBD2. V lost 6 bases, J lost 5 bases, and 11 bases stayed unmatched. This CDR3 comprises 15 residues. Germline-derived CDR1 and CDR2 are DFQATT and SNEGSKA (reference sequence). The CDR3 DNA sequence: TGCAGTGCGGACTCTAGCGGGGGGCTGGTGGAGACCCAGTACTTC. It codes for CSADSSGGLVETQYF.

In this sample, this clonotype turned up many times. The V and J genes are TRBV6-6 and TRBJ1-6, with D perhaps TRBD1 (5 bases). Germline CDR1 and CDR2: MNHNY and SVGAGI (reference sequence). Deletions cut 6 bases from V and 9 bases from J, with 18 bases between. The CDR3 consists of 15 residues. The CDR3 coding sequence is TGTGCCAGCAGCACCGGGACGACCCAAGGTTCACCCCTCCACTTT. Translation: CASSTGTTQGSPLHF.

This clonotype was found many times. The CDR3 reads CSPLGAYEQYF. CDR3 nucleotides: TGCAGCCCCCTGGGGGCCTACGAGCAGTACTTC. The J gene is TRBJ2-7, the V gene TRBV20-1, with D tentatively TRBD1 or TRBD2 (5 bases each). From germline, CDR1 is DFQATT and CDR2 SNEGSKA (reference sequence). The CDR3 is 11 residues long.